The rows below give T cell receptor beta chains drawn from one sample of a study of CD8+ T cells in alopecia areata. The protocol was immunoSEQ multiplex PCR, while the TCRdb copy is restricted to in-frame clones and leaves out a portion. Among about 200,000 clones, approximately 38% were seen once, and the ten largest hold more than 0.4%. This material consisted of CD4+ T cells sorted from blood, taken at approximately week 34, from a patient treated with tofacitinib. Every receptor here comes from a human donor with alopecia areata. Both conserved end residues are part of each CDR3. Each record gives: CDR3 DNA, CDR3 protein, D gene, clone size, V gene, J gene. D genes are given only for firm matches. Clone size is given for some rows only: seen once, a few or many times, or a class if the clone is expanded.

CDR3 DNA: TGTGCCAGCAGCTCCGGGACAGGGGGCGCATCGGGTGGCTACACCTTC; CDR3 protein: CASSSGTGGASGGYTF; D gene: TRBD1; clone size: -; V gene: TRBV2; J gene: TRBJ1-2
CDR3 DNA: TGTGCCTGGAGTGTAGGAGAGGGGACTGAAGCTTTCTTT; CDR3 protein: CAWSVGEGTEAFF; D gene: -; clone size: -; V gene: TRBV30; J gene: TRBJ1-1
CDR3 DNA: TGCGCCAGCAGCTTGGCAGAAAACAATGAGCAGTTCTTC; CDR3 protein: CASSLAENNEQFF; D gene: -; clone size: -; V gene: TRBV5-1; J gene: TRBJ2-1
CDR3 DNA: TGTGCCAGCCGATTGGCCTCGAACACCGGGGAGCTGTTTTTT; CDR3 protein: CASRLASNTGELFF; D gene: -; clone size: few; V gene: TRBV7-9; J gene: TRBJ2-2
CDR3 DNA: TGTGCCAGCAGCGGCGGGAGGTATCAGCCCCAGCATTTT; CDR3 protein: CASSGGRYQPQHF; D gene: -; clone size: few; V gene: TRBV5-6; J gene: TRBJ1-5
CDR3 DNA: TGTGCCAGCAGCTTGTGGTCGACGGCGTACTCCTACGAGCAGTACTTC; CDR3 protein: CASSLWSTAYSYEQYF; D gene: -; clone size: -; V gene: TRBV11-2; J gene: TRBJ2-7
CDR3 DNA: TGTGCCTGGAGTGTACGGCAGGGGCTGGATGGCTACACCTTC; CDR3 protein: CAWSVRQGLDGYTF; D gene: -; clone size: few; V gene: TRBV30; J gene: TRBJ1-2
CDR3 DNA: TGCGCCAGCAGCCGGCGGGGGGCTTTGGGAGAGACCCAGTACTTC; CDR3 protein: CASSRRGALGETQYF; D gene: TRBD2; clone size: -; V gene: TRBV5-1; J gene: TRBJ2-5
CDR3 DNA: TGCGCCAGCGGAAGTGGGGACAGGGTCTCCCGGGATGGCTACACCTTC; CDR3 protein: CASGSGDRVSRDGYTF; D gene: TRBD1; clone size: -; V gene: TRBV5-1; J gene: TRBJ1-2
CDR3 DNA: TGTGCCAGCAGCGTAGAGGGGGGGCGCCCCTACGAGCAGTACTTC; CDR3 protein: CASSVEGGRPYEQYF; D gene: -; clone size: once; V gene: TRBV9; J gene: TRBJ2-7
CDR3 DNA: TGCGCCAGCAGTAAGGGTCACGGAGCTAGCACAGATACGCAGTATTTT; CDR3 protein: CASSKGHGASTDTQYF; D gene: -; clone size: -; V gene: TRBV4-1; J gene: TRBJ2-3
CDR3 DNA: TGTGCCAGCAGCCCGGCTCAGGGGCCTGGGGCCAACGTCCTGACTTTC; CDR3 protein: CASSPAQGPGANVLTF; D gene: -; clone size: -; V gene: TRBV4-2; J gene: TRBJ2-6
CDR3 DNA: TGTGCCTGGAGTATGGGGAGCGAGCAGTACTTC; CDR3 protein: CAWSMGSEQYF; D gene: -; clone size: -; V gene: TRBV30; J gene: TRBJ2-7
CDR3 DNA: TGTGCCTGGAGTGACGGACTGCTCAATCAGCCCCAGCATTTT; CDR3 protein: CAWSDGLLNQPQHF; D gene: -; clone size: -; V gene: TRBV30; J gene: TRBJ1-5
CDR3 DNA: TGTGCCAGCAGTAAGGACGCTGGGGACACCGGGGAGCTGTTTTTT; CDR3 protein: CASSKDAGDTGELFF; D gene: -; clone size: few; V gene: TRBV7-9; J gene: TRBJ2-2
CDR3 DNA: TGTGCCTGGAGTCCGCAGAGGGGTTTTGTTCCAGGGGGCGTCTATGGCTACACCTTC; CDR3 protein: CAWSPQRGFVPGGVYGYTF; D gene: TRBD1; clone size: -; V gene: TRBV30; J gene: TRBJ1-2
CDR3 DNA: TGTGCCAGCGTCAAGACAGGGGAGGGCTATGGCTACACCTTC; CDR3 protein: CASVKTGEGYGYTF; D gene: TRBD1; clone size: few; V gene: TRBV7-9; J gene: TRBJ1-2
CDR3 DNA: TGCAGCGTGAGGCAGGACAACAATCAGCCCCAGCATTTT; CDR3 protein: CSVRQDNNQPQHF; D gene: -; clone size: few; V gene: TRBV29-1; J gene: TRBJ1-5
CDR3 DNA: TGTGCCAGCAGCTCCGAATCCGGGACGACCTATGGCTACACCTTC; CDR3 protein: CASSSESGTTYGYTF; D gene: -; clone size: -; V gene: TRBV11-2; J gene: TRBJ1-2
CDR3 DNA: TGTGCCAGCAGTGCCGATGGGATGGGGGCGGGTGGCTACACCTTC; CDR3 protein: CASSADGMGAGGYTF; D gene: -; clone size: -; V gene: TRBV25-1; J gene: TRBJ1-2